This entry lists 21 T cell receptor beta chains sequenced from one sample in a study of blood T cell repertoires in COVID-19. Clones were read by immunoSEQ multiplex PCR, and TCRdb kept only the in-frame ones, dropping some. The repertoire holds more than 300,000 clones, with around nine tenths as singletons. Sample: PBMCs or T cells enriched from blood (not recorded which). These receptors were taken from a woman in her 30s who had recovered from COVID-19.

CDR3 loop: CASFEGDRQEKLFF. DNA of the CDR3: TGTGCCAGCTTTGAGGGGGATCGGCAGGAAAAACTGTTTTTT. This sequence joins TRBV28 and TRBJ1-4, with a possible D match to TRBD1 (6 bases). The CDR3 length is 14 residues. Germline V gene data show CDR1 as MDHEN and CDR2 as SYDVKM. Trimming took off 8 bases at V and 8 bases at J, with 18 bases between the two ends.

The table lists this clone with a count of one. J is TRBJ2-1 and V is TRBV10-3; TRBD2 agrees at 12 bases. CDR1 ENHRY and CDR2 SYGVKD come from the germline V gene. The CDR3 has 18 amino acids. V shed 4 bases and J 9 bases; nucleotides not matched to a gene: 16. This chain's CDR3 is CAISGTSGRFGSRGEQFF. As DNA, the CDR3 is TGTGCCATCAGTGGTACTAGCGGGAGGTTTGGGAGCCGCGGTGAGCAGTTCTTC.

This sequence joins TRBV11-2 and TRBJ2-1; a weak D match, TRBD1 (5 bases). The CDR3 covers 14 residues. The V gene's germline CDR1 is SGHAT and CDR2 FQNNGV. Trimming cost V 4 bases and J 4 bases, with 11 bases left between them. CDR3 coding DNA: TGTGCCAGCAGCTCATCAGGGCCTTACAATGAGCAGTTCTTC. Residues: CASSSSGPYNEQFF.

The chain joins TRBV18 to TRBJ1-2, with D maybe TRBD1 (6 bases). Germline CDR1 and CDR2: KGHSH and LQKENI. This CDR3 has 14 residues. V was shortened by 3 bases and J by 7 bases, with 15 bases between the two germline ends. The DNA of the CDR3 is TGTGCCAGCTCACCCGCCGGGGGGCCCGGTGGCTACACCTTC. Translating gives CASSPAGGPGGYTF.

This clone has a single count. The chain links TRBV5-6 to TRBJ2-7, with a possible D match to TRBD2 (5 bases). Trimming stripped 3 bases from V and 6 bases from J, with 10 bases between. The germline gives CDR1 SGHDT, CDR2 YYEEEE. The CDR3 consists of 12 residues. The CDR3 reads CASSSASGEQYF. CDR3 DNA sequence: TGTGCCAGCAGCTCAGCAAGCGGCGAGCAGTACTTC.

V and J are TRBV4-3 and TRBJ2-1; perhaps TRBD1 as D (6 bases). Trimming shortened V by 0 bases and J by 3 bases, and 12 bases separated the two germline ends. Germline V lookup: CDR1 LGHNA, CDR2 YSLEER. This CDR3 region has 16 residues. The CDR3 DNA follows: TGCGCCAGCAGCCAAGAAGCGACAGGTATCTACAATGAGCAGTTCTTC. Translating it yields CASSQEATGIYNEQFF.

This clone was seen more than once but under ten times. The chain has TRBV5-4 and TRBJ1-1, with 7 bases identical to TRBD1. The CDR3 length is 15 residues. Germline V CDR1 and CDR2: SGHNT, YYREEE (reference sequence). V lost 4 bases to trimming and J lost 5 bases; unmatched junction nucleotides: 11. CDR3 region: CASSPETGLRTEAFF. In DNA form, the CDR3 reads TGTGCCAGCAGCCCCGAGACAGGGCTAAGGACTGAAGCTTTCTTT.

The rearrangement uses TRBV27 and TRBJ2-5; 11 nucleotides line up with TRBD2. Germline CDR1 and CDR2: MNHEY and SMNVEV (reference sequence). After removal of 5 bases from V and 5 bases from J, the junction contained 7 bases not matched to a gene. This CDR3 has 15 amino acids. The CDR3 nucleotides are TGTGCCAGCAGTCTCGGACTAGCGGGTTTGGAGACCCAGTACTTC. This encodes CASSLGLAGLETQYF.

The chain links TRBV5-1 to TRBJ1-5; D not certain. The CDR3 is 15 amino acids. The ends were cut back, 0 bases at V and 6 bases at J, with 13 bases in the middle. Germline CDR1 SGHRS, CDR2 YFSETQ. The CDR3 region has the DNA TGCGCCAGCAGCTTGGCCGGGGTGGCGGGTCAGCCCCAGCATTTT. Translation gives CASSLAGVAGQPQHF.

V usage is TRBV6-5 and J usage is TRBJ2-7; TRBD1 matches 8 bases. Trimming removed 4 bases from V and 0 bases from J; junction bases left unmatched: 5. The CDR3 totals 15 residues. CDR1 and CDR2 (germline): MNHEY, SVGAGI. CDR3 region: CASSSAGGRSYEQYF. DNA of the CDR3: TGTGCCAGCAGTTCCGCAGGGGGCCGCTCCTACGAGCAGTACTTC.

CDR3 nucleotides: TGTGCCACCAGCAACCTACGGTGGAACACTGAAGCTTTCTTT. The encoded protein is CATSNLRWNTEAFF. The V gene is TRBV15, the J gene TRBJ1-1, with D uncertain. Trimming stripped 4 bases from V and 1 base from J, with 10 bases between. Germline CDR1 is LNHNV and CDR2 is YYDKDF (reference sequence). The CDR3 runs to 14 residues. The complete variable domain, with remaining parts taken from reference TRBV15 and TRBJ1-1, reads DAMVIQNPRYQVTQFGKPVTLSCSQTLNHNVMYWYQQKSSQAPKLLFHYYDKDFNNEADTPDNFQSRRPNTSFCFLDIRSPGLGDTAMYLCATSNLRWNTEAFFGQGTRLTVV.

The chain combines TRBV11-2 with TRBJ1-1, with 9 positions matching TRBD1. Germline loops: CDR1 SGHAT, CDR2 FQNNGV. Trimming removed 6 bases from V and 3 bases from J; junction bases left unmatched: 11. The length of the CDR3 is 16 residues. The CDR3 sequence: CASSPRTGELDTEAFF. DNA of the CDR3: TGTGCCAGCAGTCCCCGGACAGGGGAATTGGACACTGAAGCTTTCTTT.

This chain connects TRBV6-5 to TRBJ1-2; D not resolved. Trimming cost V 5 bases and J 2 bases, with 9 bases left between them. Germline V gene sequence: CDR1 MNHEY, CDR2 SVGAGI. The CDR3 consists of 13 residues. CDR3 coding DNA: TGTGCCAGCAGTCACAGAGAGAACTATGGCTACACCTTC. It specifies CASSHRENYGYTF.

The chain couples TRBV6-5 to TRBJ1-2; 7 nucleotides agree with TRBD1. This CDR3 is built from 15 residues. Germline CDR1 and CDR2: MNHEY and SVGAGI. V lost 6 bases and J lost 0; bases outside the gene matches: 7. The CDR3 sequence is CASRVGTAANYGYTF. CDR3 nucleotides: TGTGCCAGCAGAGTAGGGACAGCAGCTAACTATGGCTACACCTTC.

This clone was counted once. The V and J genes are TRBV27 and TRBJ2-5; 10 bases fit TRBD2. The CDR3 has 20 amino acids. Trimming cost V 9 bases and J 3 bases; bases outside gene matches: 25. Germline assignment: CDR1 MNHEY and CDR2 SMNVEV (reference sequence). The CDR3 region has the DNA TGTGCCAGTCAAGCCTGGAATGGTCCCAGCGGGAGGGGATTGGAAGAGACCCAGTACTTC. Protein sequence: CASQAWNGPSGRGLEETQYF.

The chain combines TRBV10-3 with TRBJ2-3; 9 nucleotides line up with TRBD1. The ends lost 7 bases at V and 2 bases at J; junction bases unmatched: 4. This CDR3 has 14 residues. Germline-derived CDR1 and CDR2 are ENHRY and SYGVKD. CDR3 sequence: CAITRDRDTDTQYF. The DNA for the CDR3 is TGTGCCATCACCCGGGACAGGGACACAGATACGCAGTATTTT.

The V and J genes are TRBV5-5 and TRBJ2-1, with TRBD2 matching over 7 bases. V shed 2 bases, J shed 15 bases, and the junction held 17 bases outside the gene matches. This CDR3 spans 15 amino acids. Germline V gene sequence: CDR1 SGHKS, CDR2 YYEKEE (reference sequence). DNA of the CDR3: TGTGCCAGCAGCTTCTCACTAGTCAATTGGGGGAGGGGGTTCTTC. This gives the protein CASSFSLVNWGRGFF.

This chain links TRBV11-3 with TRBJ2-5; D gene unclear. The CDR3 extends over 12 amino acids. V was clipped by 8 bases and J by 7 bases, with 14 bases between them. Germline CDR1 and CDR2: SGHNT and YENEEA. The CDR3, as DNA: TGTGCCAGCTCGGATTTATCTAGGACCCAGTACTTC. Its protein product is CASSDLSRTQYF.

Written as DNA, the CDR3 is TGTGCCAGCAGCTGGGGACAGGGGATCTCCTACGAGCAGTACTTC. Encoded protein: CASSWGQGISYEQYF. The chain links TRBV5-5 to TRBJ2-7, with 10 bases that match TRBD1. V lost 3 bases and J lost 0; bases outside the gene matches: 3. Germline V gene sequence: CDR1 SGHKS, CDR2 YYEKEE (reference sequence). The CDR3 runs 15 residues.

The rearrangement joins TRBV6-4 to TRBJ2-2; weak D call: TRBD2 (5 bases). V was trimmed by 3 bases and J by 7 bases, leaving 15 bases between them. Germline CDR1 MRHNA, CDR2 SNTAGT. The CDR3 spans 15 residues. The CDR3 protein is CASSEFPAVGGELFF. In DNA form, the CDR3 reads TGTGCCAGCAGTGAATTTCCAGCGGTCGGCGGGGAGCTGTTTTTT.

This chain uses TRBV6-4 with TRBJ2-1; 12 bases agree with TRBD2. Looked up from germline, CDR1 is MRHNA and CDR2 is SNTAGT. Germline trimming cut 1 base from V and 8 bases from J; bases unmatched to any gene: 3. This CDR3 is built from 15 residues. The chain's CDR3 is CASSDLTSGSDEQFF. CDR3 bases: TGTGCCAGCAGTGACTTGACTAGCGGGAGTGATGAGCAGTTCTTC.